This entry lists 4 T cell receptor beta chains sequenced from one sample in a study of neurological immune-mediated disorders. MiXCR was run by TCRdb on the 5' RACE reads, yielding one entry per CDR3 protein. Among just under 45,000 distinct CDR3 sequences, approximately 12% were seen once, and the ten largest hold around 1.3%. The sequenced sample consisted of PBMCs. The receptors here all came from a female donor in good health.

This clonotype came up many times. The CDR3 DNA reads as TGTGCCAGCACCGAGGGACAGAACTCCTACGAGCAGTACTTC. Residues: CASTEGQNSYEQYF. This chain links TRBV2 with TRBJ2-7; 7 nucleotides agree with TRBD1. The CDR3 sequence is 14 residues long. Looked up from germline, CDR1 is SNHLY and CDR2 is FYNNEI. The V segment lost 7 bases and the J segment 0 bases; nucleotides outside the gene matches: 6.

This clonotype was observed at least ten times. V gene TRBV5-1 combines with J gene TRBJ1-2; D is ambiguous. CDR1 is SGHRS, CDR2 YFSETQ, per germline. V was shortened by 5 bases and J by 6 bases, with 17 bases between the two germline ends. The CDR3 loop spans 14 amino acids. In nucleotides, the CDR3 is TGCGCCAGCAGTATTACCGGCAGTACGGATGGCTACACCTTC. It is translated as CASSITGSTDGYTF. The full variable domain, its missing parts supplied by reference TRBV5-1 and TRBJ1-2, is KAGVTQTPRYLIKTRGQQVTLSCSPISGHRSVSWYQQTPGQGLQFLFEYFSETQRNKGNFPGRFSGRQFSNSRSEMNVSTLELGDSALYLCASSITGSTDGYTFGSGTRLTVV.

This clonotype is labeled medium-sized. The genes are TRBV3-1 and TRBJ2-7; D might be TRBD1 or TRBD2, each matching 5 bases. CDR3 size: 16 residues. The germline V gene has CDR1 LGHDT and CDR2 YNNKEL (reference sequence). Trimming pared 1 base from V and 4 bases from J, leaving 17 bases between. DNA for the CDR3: TGTGCCAGCAGCCAAGGTGAAGGGGACCGTCTTTACGAGCAGTACTTC. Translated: CASSQGEGDRLYEQYF.

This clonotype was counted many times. This chain's CDR3 is CASSQYPTIGYTF. CDR3 coding DNA: TGTGCCAGCAGCCAATACCCGACCATTGGCTACACCTTC. This chain connects TRBV14 to TRBJ1-2; no clear D gene. V lost 2 bases to trimming and J lost 7 bases, with 11 bases between them. This CDR3 is built from 13 residues. Germline CDR1 SGHDN, CDR2 FVKESK.